This TCR beta chain is from a study of blood T cells in healthy people across ages. This clonotype was recorded many times. With a J-beta primer mix and a sample-barcoded 5' primer, a second PCR ran about 7 to 11 cycles. TCRdb called the 5' RACE reads again in MiXCR, with one record for every CDR3 protein. This table has 800,000 to 950,000 distinct CDR3 sequences, roughly 29% appearing once. The same sample was also used in a study of T cells of mothers and their children.

The sample taken for sequencing was blood. The origin of this receptor is a middle-aged woman in good health.

The CDR3 loop is CASSLDSYYEQYF. The CDR3 region has the DNA TGTGCCAGCAGTTTAGACAGTTACTACGAGCAGTACTTC. The chain uses TRBV5-5 and TRBJ2-7; D might be TRBD1 (5 bases). Per germline, CDR1 SGHKS and CDR2 YYEKEE (reference sequence). The CDR3 is made up of 13 amino acids. Trimming stripped 5 bases from V and 3 bases from J, with 12 bases between.